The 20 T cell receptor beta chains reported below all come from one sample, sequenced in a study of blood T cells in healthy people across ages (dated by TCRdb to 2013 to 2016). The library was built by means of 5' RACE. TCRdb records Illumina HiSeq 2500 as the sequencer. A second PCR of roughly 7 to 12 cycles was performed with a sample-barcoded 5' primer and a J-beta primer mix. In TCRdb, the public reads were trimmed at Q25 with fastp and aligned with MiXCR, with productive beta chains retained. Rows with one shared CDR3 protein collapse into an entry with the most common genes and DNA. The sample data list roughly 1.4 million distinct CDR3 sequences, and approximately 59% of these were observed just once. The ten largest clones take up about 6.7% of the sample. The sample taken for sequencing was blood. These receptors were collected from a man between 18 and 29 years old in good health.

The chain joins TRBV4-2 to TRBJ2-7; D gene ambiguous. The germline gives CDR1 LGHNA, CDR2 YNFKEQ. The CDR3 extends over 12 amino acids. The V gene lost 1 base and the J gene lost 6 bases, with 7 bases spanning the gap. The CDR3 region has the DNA TGTGCCAGCAGCCAAGTAAGATCCGAGCAGTACTTC. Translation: CASSQVRSEQYF.

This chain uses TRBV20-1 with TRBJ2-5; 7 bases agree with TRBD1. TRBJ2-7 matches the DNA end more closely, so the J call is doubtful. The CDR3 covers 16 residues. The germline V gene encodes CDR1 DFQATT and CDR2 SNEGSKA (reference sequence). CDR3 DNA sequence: TGCAGTGCTAGGCCTCGGACAGGTTCTTCTTTCTACGAGCAGTACTTC. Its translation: CSARPRTGSSFYEQYF.

The CDR3: CASSLHRDIAKQYF. CDR3 DNA sequence: TGTGCCAGCAGCCTACACCGGGACATCGCTAAGCAGTACTTC. The chain combines TRBV7-6 with TRBJ2-7; tentatively, D is TRBD1 (6 bases). Germline loops: CDR1 SGHVS, CDR2 FNYEAQ. With 5 bases removed from V and 8 bases from J, the gap between germline ends came to 19 bases. This CDR3 comprises 14 residues.

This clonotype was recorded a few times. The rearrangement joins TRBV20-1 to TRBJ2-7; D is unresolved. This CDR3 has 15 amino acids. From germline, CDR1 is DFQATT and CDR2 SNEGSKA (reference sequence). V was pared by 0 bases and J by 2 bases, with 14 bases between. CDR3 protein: CSARDLGKQTYEQYF. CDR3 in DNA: TGCAGTGCTAGAGATTTGGGCAAGCAGACCTACGAGCAGTACTTC.

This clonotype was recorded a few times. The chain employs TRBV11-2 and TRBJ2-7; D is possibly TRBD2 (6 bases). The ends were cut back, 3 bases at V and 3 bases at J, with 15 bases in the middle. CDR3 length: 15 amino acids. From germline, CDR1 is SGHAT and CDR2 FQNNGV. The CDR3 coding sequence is TGTGCCAGCAGCTTGGTGGAGGGGTTGTTCTACGAGCAGTACTTC. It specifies CASSLVEGLFYEQYF. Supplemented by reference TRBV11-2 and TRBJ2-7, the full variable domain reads EAGVAQSPRYKIIEKRQSVAFWCNPISGHATLYWYQQILGQGPKLLIQFQNNGVVDDSQLPKDRFSAERLKGVDSTLKIQPAKLEDSAVYLCASSLVEGLFYEQYFGPGTRLTVT.

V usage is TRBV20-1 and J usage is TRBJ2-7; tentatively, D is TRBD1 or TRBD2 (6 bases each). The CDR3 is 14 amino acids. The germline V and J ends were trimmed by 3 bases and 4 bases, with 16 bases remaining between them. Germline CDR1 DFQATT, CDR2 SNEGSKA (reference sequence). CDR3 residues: CSARGGSAGYEQYF. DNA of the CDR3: TGCAGTGCTAGGGGGGGCAGTGCAGGATACGAGCAGTACTTC.

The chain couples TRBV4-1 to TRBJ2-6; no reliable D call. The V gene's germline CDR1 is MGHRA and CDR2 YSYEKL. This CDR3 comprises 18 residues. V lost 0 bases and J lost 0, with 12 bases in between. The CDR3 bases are TGCGCCAGCAGCCAAGATCCCCCACGATACTCTGGGGCCAACGTCCTGACTTTC. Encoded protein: CASSQDPPRYSGANVLTF.

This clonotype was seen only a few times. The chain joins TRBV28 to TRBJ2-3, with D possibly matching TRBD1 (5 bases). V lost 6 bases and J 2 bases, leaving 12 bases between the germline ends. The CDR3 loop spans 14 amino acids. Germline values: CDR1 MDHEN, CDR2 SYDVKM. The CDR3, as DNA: TGTGCCAGCAGACGGACACTTAACACAGATACGCAGTATTTT. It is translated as CASRRTLNTDTQYF.

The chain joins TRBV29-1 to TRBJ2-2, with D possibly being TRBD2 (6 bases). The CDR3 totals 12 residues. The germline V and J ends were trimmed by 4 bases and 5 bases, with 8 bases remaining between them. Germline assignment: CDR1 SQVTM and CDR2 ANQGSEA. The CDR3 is CSVGAGTGELFF. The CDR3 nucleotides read TGCAGCGTTGGGGCGGGAACCGGGGAGCTGTTTTTT.

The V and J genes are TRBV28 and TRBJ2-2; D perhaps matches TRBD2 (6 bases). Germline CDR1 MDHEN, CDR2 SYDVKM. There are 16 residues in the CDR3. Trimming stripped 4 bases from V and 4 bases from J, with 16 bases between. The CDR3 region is CASSSPAGWSTGELFF. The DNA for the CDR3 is TGTGCCAGCAGTTCCCCCGCGGGGTGGTCCACCGGGGAGCTGTTTTTT. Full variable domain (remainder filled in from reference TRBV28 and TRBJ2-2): DVKVTQSSRYLVKRTGEKVFLECVQDMDHENMFWYRQDPGLGLRLIYFSYDVKMKEKGDIPEGYSVSREKKERFSLILESASTNQTSMYLCASSSPAGWSTGELFFGEGSRLTVL.

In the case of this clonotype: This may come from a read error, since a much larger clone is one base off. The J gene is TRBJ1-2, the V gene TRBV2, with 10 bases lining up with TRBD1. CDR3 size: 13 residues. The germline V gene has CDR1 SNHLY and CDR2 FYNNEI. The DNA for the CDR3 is TGTGCCAACAGTGGCGGGACAGGGGTTGGCTACACCTTC. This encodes CANSGGTGVGYTF.

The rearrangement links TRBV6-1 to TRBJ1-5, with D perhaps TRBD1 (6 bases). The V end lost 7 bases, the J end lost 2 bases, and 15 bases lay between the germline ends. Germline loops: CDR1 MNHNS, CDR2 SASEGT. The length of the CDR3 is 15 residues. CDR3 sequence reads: CASIWGRRGNQPQHF. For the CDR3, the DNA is TGTGCCAGCATCTGGGGGCGCCGGGGCAATCAGCCCCAGCATTTT.

CDR3 amino acids: CASSPLDREINEQFF. CDR3 sequence (DNA): TGTGCCAGCAGTCCCCTGGACAGGGAGATCAATGAGCAGTTCTTC. This chain connects TRBV12-3 or TRBV12-4 to TRBJ2-1; the match to TRBD1 covers 8 bases. With V trimmed by 5 bases and J by 6 bases, 9 bases remained unmatched. This CDR3 is 15 amino acids long.

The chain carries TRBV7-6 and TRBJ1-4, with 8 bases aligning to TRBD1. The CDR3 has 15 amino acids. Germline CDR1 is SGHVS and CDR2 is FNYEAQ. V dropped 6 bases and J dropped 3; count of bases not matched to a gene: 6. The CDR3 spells CASRRQGYANEKLFF. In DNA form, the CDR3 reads TGTGCCAGCAGACGACAGGGGTATGCTAATGAAAAACTGTTTTTT. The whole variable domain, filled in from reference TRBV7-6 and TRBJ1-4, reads GAGVSQSPRYKVTKRGQDVALRCDPISGHVSLYWYRQALGQGPEFLTYFNYEAQQDKSGLPNDRFSAERPEGSISTLTIQRTEQRDSAMYRCASRRQGYANEKLFFGSGTQLSVL.

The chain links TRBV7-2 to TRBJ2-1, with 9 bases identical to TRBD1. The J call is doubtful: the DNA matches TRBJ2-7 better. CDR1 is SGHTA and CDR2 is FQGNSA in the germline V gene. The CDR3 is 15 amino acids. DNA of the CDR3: TGTGCCAGCAGCTTAGCGGGGACAGGGTTCGGTGAGCAGTACTTC. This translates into CASSLAGTGFGEQYF.

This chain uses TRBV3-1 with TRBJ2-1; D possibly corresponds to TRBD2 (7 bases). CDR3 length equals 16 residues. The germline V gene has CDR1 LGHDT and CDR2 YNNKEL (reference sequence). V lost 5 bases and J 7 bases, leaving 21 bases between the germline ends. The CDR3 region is CASSWWAGRGANEQFF. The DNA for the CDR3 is TGTGCCAGCAGCTGGTGGGCGGGACGGGGGGCTAATGAGCAGTTCTTC.

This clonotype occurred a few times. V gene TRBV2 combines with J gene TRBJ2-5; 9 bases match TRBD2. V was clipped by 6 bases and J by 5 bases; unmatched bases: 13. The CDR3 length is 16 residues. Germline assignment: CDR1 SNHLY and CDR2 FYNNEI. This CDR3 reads CASRRVAGAIVETQYF. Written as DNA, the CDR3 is TGTGCCAGCAGGAGGGTAGCGGGGGCTATAGTGGAGACCCAGTACTTC.

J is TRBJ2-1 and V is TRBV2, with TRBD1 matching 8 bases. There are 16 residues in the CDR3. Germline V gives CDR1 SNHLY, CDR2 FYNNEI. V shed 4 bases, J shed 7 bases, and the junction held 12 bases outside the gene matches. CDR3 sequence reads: CASSVSFRGLMNEQFF. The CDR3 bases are TGTGCCAGCAGTGTTTCGTTCAGGGGGCTTATGAATGAGCAGTTCTTC.

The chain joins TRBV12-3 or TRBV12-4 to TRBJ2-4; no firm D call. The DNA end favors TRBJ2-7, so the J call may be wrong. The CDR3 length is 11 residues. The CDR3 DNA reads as TGTGCCAGCAGTTTAACCCACGAGCAGTACTTC. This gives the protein CASSLTHEQYF.

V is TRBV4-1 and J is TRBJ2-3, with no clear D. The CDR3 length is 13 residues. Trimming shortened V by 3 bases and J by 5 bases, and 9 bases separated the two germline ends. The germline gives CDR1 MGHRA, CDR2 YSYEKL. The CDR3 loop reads CASSHPVIDTQYF. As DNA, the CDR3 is TGCGCCAGCAGCCACCCCGTAATAGATACGCAGTATTTT.